Included here is one T cell receptor beta chain sequence, with context. Its antigen is not identified. An expansion of CD8+CD57+ cells by flow cytometry had been shown in patients chosen for sequencing. Untreated patients provided the blood samples, with no therapy given before sampling. This CDR3 region has 15 residues. CDR1 and CDR2 from the germline V gene are LNHNV and YYDKDF (reference sequence). Trimming left V 4 bases short and J 0 bases short, with 11 bases between. The record originates from a study of CD8+CD57+ T cells in acquired aplastic anemia. Points from the study as a whole: Between patients and controls, CD8+ Simpson's diversity did not vary significantly.

TCR beta VDJ and CDR3 were profiled, and genomic DNA was the template. One entry per CDR3 protein, called by TCRdb with MiXCR from the reads. The sample has some 200,000 distinct CDR3 sequences; around 45% are singletons. Sequencing was performed on sorted CD4+, CD8+, or CD8+CD57+ T cells (not recorded which) from PBMCs. This clonotype originated in a human donor with aplastic anemia. The V gene is TRBV15, the J gene TRBJ2-3; D may be TRBD2 (6 bases). The CDR3 loop reads CATSNRDSSTDTQYF. DNA for the CDR3: TGTGCCACCAGCAACCGGGACTCTAGCACAGATACGCAGTATTTT.